The 11 T cell receptor beta chains in this list originate from one sample, sequenced in a study of CD8 T cells in ankylosing spondylitis. These receptors have no identified antigens. Findings and caveats of the study: What seemed typical of ankylosing spondylitis blood was a TCR beta motif built from about eight highly homologous variants.

TCRdb passed the 5' RACE reads through MiXCR, listing each CDR3 protein once. The repertoire holds fewer than 550,000 distinct CDR3 sequences, with approximately 5% as singletons. Material for sequencing was blood, either unsorted or a sorted T cell fraction (not recorded which). Source of these receptors: a male donor with ankylosing spondylitis.

The rearrangement joins TRBV7-2 to TRBJ2-7; D is unclear. V lost 0 bases and J 3 bases, leaving 12 bases between the germline ends. The CDR3 totals 15 residues. Per the germline V gene, CDR1 is SGHTA and CDR2 is FQGNSA. The CDR3 DNA reads TGTGCCAGCAGCTTAGCCCCGTTAGGCTACTACGAGCAGTACTTC. Translated: CASSLAPLGYYEQYF.

This clonotype was found many times. This chain links TRBV4-2 with TRBJ1-1; 9 bases are shared with TRBD1. The ends lost 0 bases at V and 5 bases at J; junction bases unmatched: 7. The CDR3 spans 16 residues. Germline values: CDR1 LGHNA, CDR2 YNFKEQ. CDR3 protein: CASSQEDNRGQTEAFF. In nucleotides, the CDR3 is TGTGCCAGCAGCCAAGAGGATAACAGGGGGCAAACTGAAGCTTTCTTT.

This clonotype was found many times. This chain links TRBV9 with TRBJ1-5; no clear D. The V gene lost 4 bases and the J gene lost 0 bases, with 11 bases spanning the gap. The V gene's germline CDR1 is SGDLS and CDR2 YYNGEE. This CDR3 is built from 15 residues. CDR3 sequence: CASSPSGHSNQPQHF. The CDR3 DNA follows: TGTGCCAGCAGCCCCTCGGGCCATAGCAATCAGCCCCAGCATTTT.

The CDR3 sequence is CASSRTSGRYEQFF. CDR3 coding DNA: TGCGCCAGCAGCCGGACTAGCGGGAGGTATGAGCAGTTCTTC. The rearrangement uses TRBV4-1 and TRBJ2-1, with 14 nucleotides matching TRBD2. The ends lost 4 bases at V and 8 bases at J; junction bases unmatched: 1. This CDR3 is 14 amino acids long. The V gene's germline CDR1 is MGHRA and CDR2 YSYEKL.

This clonotype was observed at least ten times. The chain carries TRBV7-8 and TRBJ2-7, with D hard to call. V lost 1 base and J lost 3, with 10 bases in between. Germline V gives CDR1 SGHVS, CDR2 FQNEAQ. CDR3 size: 14 residues. The CDR3 bases are TGTGCCAGCAGCTTAGTAGACTCAAACTACGAGCAGTACTTC. Translating gives CASSLVDSNYEQYF.

The V and J genes are TRBV4-3 and TRBJ2-7, with TRBD1 matching over 11 bases. CDR3 size: 15 residues. Germline values: CDR1 LGHNA, CDR2 YSLEER. V lost 3 bases and J lost 2; bases outside the gene matches: 3. CDR3 sequence: CASSHRDRGAYEQYF. The CDR3 DNA is TGCGCCAGCAGCCACCGGGACAGGGGGGCCTACGAGCAGTACTTC.

This clonotype was seen a few times. The chain couples TRBV4-1 to TRBJ1-2, with a weak D call TRBD1 (5 bases). V was pared by 0 bases and J by 5 bases, with 16 bases between. This CDR3 contains 16 residues. The germline gives CDR1 MGHRA, CDR2 YSYEKL. DNA of the CDR3: TGCGCCAGCAGCCAAGATAGGACCGGTCGGGGGTATGGCTACACCTTC. This gives the protein CASSQDRTGRGYGYTF.

This clonotype was recorded at least ten times. CDR3 bases: TGCAGTGCGCGGGACGTCCCTCGGGGGGAGACCCAGTACTTC. It codes for CSARDVPRGETQYF. The chain carries TRBV20-1 and TRBJ2-5; tentative D call: TRBD2 (6 bases). Deletions cut 6 bases from V and 5 bases from J, with 19 bases between. CDR3 length: 14 amino acids. CDR1 is DFQATT, CDR2 SNEGSKA, per germline (reference sequence).

This clonotype was recorded many times. The CDR3 DNA is TGTGCCATCAGAGAGACAATAGCAGGGGGCTATGGCTACACCTTC. Amino acids: CAIRETIAGGYGYTF. The rearrangement links TRBV10-3 to TRBJ1-2, with 7 bases fitting TRBD1. Germline loops: CDR1 ENHRY, CDR2 SYGVKD. Germline trimming cut 6 bases from V and 4 bases from J; bases unmatched to any gene: 11. The CDR3 consists of 15 residues.

This clonotype turned up a few times. V is TRBV7-9 and J is TRBJ2-5, with TRBD1 matching 8 bases. The CDR3 has 15 amino acids. Germline CDR1 reads SEHNR; CDR2 reads FQNEAQ (reference sequence). V dropped 1 base and J dropped 5; count of bases not matched to a gene: 6. CDR3 loop: CASSLGTGLGETQYF. As DNA, the CDR3 is TGTGCCAGCAGCTTAGGGACAGGGTTAGGGGAGACCCAGTACTTC.

This clonotype was found many times. CDR3 protein: CAWSYRGSGNTIYF. The CDR3 bases are TGTGCCTGGAGCTACAGGGGCTCTGGAAACACCATATATTTT. This chain uses TRBV30 with TRBJ1-3; the match to TRBD1 covers 7 bases. Germline V gene sequence: CDR1 GTSNPN, CDR2 SVGIG (reference sequence). Trimming at V came to 3 bases and at J to 0 bases, leaving 2 bases not matched to a gene. CDR3 length: 14 amino acids.